The 32 T cell receptor beta chains below come from one sample, sequenced in a study of spatial heterogeneity in lung cancer. Overall study results and limits: How many expanded intratumoral alpha and beta TCRs were present tracked the tumor mutation count, which was a count of nonsynonymous mutations.

TCRdb re-called the 5' RACE reads with MiXCR, one entry per CDR3 protein. The sample lists approximately 26,000 distinct CDR3 sequences, roughly 9% occurring once. Stated time point: sample taken at primary tumor resection. These receptors have no identified antigens. This specimen consisted of lung tumor tissue, obtained at surgery. The receptors stem from a male donor with early-stage non-small cell lung cancer.

This clonotype has a count of ten or more. The CDR3 sequence is CASSFVYASGELFF. In DNA form, the CDR3 reads TGTGCCAGCAGCTTTGTGTACGCAAGCGGGGAGCTGTTTTTT. This chain uses TRBV5-5 with TRBJ2-2, with D hard to call. The V gene's germline CDR1 is SGHKS and CDR2 YYEKEE (reference sequence). The V gene lost 2 bases and the J gene lost 7 bases, with 12 bases spanning the gap. The CDR3 runs 14 residues.

This clonotype occurred many times. The chain employs TRBV20-1 and TRBJ1-6; D possibly corresponds to TRBD1 (5 bases). Germline CDR1 DFQATT, CDR2 SNEGSKA (reference sequence). This CDR3 contains 15 residues. Trimming took 0 bases from V and 6 from J, leaving 12 bases between them. CDR3 coding DNA: TGCAGTGCTAGAGATATTACAGGCCGTAATTCACCCCTCCACTTT. This codes for CSARDITGRNSPLHF.

This clonotype was detected many times. The rearrangement uses TRBV7-2 and TRBJ1-2; 7 bases agree with TRBD1. V lost 5 bases to trimming and J lost 2 bases; unmatched junction nucleotides: 5. Germline-derived CDR1 and CDR2 are SGHTA and FQGNSA. The length of the CDR3 is 14 residues. The CDR3 DNA sequence: TGTGCCAGCAGCGTAGACAGGGTAAACTATGGCTACACCTTC. Protein: CASSVDRVNYGYTF.

This clonotype occurred many times. The chain joins TRBV12-3 or TRBV12-4 to TRBJ2-2; D is undetermined. The length of the CDR3 is 13 residues. V was trimmed by 10 bases and J by 4 bases, leaving 13 bases between them. CDR3 sequence reads: CANKNRSTGELFF. CDR3 sequence (DNA): TGTGCCAACAAGAATAGGAGCACCGGGGAGCTGTTTTTT.

V usage is TRBV2 and J usage is TRBJ2-1; D possibly uses TRBD1 or TRBD2 (5 bases each). The CDR3 consists of 12 residues. Trimming cost V 7 bases and J 11 bases, with 15 bases left between them. CDR1 and CDR2 (germline): SNHLY, FYNNEI. The chain's CDR3 is CASMGTDRKQFF. CDR3 in DNA: TGTGCCAGCATGGGGACGGACCGTAAGCAGTTCTTC.

This clonotype was recorded at least ten times. The rearrangement uses TRBV7-6 and TRBJ2-5; tentative D call: TRBD1 (5 bases). CDR1 is SGHVS and CDR2 is FNYEAQ in the germline V gene. V lost 6 bases to trimming and J lost 2 bases, with 10 bases between them. The CDR3 consists of 13 residues. The CDR3 bases are TGTGCCAGCAGATCAGGGTTACAAGAGACCCAGTACTTC. It yields the protein CASRSGLQETQYF.

This clonotype has just a few counts. The chain uses TRBV28 and TRBJ2-3; 7 bases align to TRBD1. CDR1 and CDR2 from the germline V gene are MDHEN and SYDVKM. The CDR3 extends over 16 amino acids. With 6 bases clipped from V and 2 bases from J, the junction kept 11 bases outside the gene matches. The CDR3: CASSSTGIYFTDTQYF. CDR3 sequence (DNA): TGTGCCAGCAGCTCGACAGGGATCTATTTCACAGATACGCAGTATTTT.

This rearrangement joins TRBV13 to TRBJ2-1, with D perhaps matching TRBD2 (5 bases). CDR3 length equals 14 residues. Germline CDR1 PRHDT, CDR2 FYEKMQ (reference sequence). V lost 7 bases, J lost 9 bases, and 19 bases lay in between. This CDR3 reads CASNPNLAYPEQFF. Written as DNA, the CDR3 is TGTGCCAGCAACCCGAACCTAGCCTACCCTGAGCAGTTCTTC.

The sample holds many counts of this clonotype. The chain employs TRBV6-2 or TRBV6-3 and TRBJ1-2, with D uncertain. The CDR3 has 12 residues. V was cut by 2 bases and J by 0 bases, with 1 base left in between. Germline V CDR1 and CDR2: MNHEY, SVGEGT. CDR3 nucleotide sequence: TGTGCCAGCAGTTACACTAACTATGGCTACACCTTC. It translates to CASSYTNYGYTF.

The sample holds a few counts of this clonotype. The rearrangement links TRBV6-5 to TRBJ2-7; tentatively, D is TRBD1 (6 bases). V was shortened by 0 bases and J by 6 bases, with 15 bases between the two germline ends. The CDR3 has 15 amino acids. Germline V gives CDR1 MNHEY, CDR2 SVGAGI. The CDR3 sequence: CASSYSLLGRGEQYF. DNA for the CDR3: TGTGCCAGCAGTTACTCGCTTCTTGGCAGGGGCGAGCAGTACTTC.

Concerning this clonotype: This clone may be a read error of a much larger clone one base away. This sequence joins TRBV20-1 and TRBJ1-1; D unresolved. The CDR3 has 13 residues. Germline V gives CDR1 DFQATT, CDR2 SNEGSKA (reference sequence). CDR3 protein: CSAPARLNTEASF. The DNA for the CDR3 is TGCAGTGCCCCGGCCAGGTTGAACACTGAAGCTTCCTTT.

The table lists this clonotype with many counts. V gene TRBV7-9 combines with J gene TRBJ2-3; D unresolved. V dropped 8 bases and J dropped 4 bases, with 16 bases sitting between them. CDR3 length equals 14 residues. Germline V gives CDR1 SEHNR, CDR2 FQNEAQ (reference sequence). CDR3 in amino acids: CASAYSSISDTQYF. CDR3 bases: TGTGCCAGCGCCTACAGCTCTATCTCAGATACGCAGTATTTT.

V gene TRBV12-3 or TRBV12-4 combines with J gene TRBJ1-1; 8 nucleotides align to TRBD1. The CDR3 covers 16 residues. The V gene end was trimmed by 4 bases and the J gene end by 1 base; junction bases not matched to a gene: 8. The CDR3 spells CASSSPTGTGNTEAFF. The CDR3 coding sequence is TGTGCCAGCAGTTCCCCCACTGGGACAGGGAACACTGAAGCTTTCTTT.

This clonotype was recorded at least ten times. The gene calls are TRBV7-6 and TRBJ2-7; perhaps TRBD2 as D (6 bases). V was cut by 1 base and J by 4 bases, with 14 bases left in between. CDR3 length: 15 residues. CDR1 and CDR2 (germline): SGHVS, FNYEAQ. The CDR3 DNA reads as TGTGCCAGCAGCTTAGAAGGCGGGGAGAAGTACGAGCAGTACTTC. The encoded protein is CASSLEGGEKYEQYF. The entire variable domain, with the rest obtained from reference TRBV7-6 and TRBJ2-7, is as follows: GAGVSQSPRYKVTKRGQDVALRCDPISGHVSLYWYRQALGQGPEFLTYFNYEAQQDKSGLPNDRFSAERPEGSISTLTIQRTEQRDSAMYRCASSLEGGEKYEQYFGPGTRLTVT.

This clonotype ranks as medium-sized (0.01 to 0.1%). This rearrangement joins TRBV18 to TRBJ2-1; 8 bases are shared with TRBD2. This CDR3 region has 15 residues. J was trimmed by 8 bases and V by 6 bases; bases with no gene match: 12. Germline values: CDR1 KGHSH, CDR2 LQKENI. In DNA, the CDR3 is TGTGCCAGCTCTCCGGAGCCTAGCGGGCTTGATGAGCAGTTCTTC. This translates into CASSPEPSGLDEQFF.

This clonotype turned up a few times. The chain couples TRBV27 to TRBJ1-5; 7 positions agree with TRBD1. This CDR3 has 14 residues. Germline V CDR1 and CDR2: MNHEY, SMNVEV (reference sequence). Unmatched junction bases numbered 7, after V lost 5 bases and J lost 6 bases. CDR3 loop: CASSPQGVGQPQHF. The CDR3 nucleotides read TGTGCCAGCAGTCCTCAGGGGGTGGGTCAGCCCCAGCATTTT.

This clonotype was detected many times. V usage is TRBV30 and J usage is TRBJ2-5; the match to TRBD1 covers 10 bases. The V gene end was trimmed by 3 bases and the J gene end by 6 bases; junction bases not matched to a gene: 4. The germline V gene has CDR1 GTSNPN and CDR2 SVGIG (reference sequence). There are 13 residues in the CDR3. The CDR3 bases are TGTGCCTGGAGCGGGACAGGGGTGAAGACCCAGTACTTC. Translation gives CAWSGTGVKTQYF.

This chain links TRBV29-1 with TRBJ2-3, with D tentatively TRBD1 or TRBD2 (6 bases each). CDR1 is SQVTM and CDR2 is ANQGSEA in the germline V gene. The ends were cut back, 7 bases at V and 2 bases at J, with 22 bases in the middle. The CDR3 spans 16 residues. CDR3 protein: CSARGIPGEATDTQYF. The CDR3 DNA is TGCAGCGCCCGGGGGATCCCAGGGGAAGCCACAGATACGCAGTATTTT.

This clonotype has a count of ten or more. J is TRBJ2-7 and V is TRBV28; D tentatively reads TRBD1 or TRBD2 (6 bases each). CDR3 length: 15 residues. The V end was cut by 10 bases, the J end by 7 bases, with 26 bases between. Germline V gives CDR1 MDHEN, CDR2 SYDVKM. The CDR3 DNA sequence: TGTGCCACTGGGACTCCGGGACAAGGGTCGGGGGAGCAGTACTTC. Translated, it gives CATGTPGQGSGEQYF.

This clonotype was recorded at least ten times. The chain combines TRBV6-1 with TRBJ1-3, with unresolved D. The CDR3 length is 11 residues. Trimming removed 8 bases at V and 2 bases at J, with 4 bases between. Germline assignment: CDR1 MNHNS and CDR2 SASEGT. In DNA, the CDR3 is TGTGCCAGCGCACCTGGAAACACCATATATTTT. Translated: CASAPGNTIYF.

The table lists this clonotype with many counts. The V and J genes are TRBV28 and TRBJ2-7, with D uncertain. This CDR3 has 15 residues. The germline V gene has CDR1 MDHEN and CDR2 SYDVKM. The V end lost 5 bases, the J end lost 7 bases, and 21 bases lay between the germline ends. The CDR3 DNA reads TGTGCCAGCAGTGGGTGGATCCGGAACGCTCGGGAGCAGTACTTC. This encodes CASSGWIRNAREQYF. Variable domain in full (rest from reference TRBV28 and TRBJ2-7): DVKVTQSSRYLVKRTGEKVFLECVQDMDHENMFWYRQDPGLGLRLIYFSYDVKMKEKGDIPEGYSVSREKKERFSLILESASTNQTSMYLCASSGWIRNAREQYFGPGTRLTVT.

This clonotype showed up many times. The chain carries TRBV18 and TRBJ1-1; 7 positions match TRBD1. The germline CDR1 and CDR2 sequences are KGHSH and LQKENI. The CDR3 totals 15 residues. V lost 4 bases to trimming and J lost 5 bases; unmatched junction nucleotides: 10. Here the CDR3 reads CASSLLQGRGTEAFF. The CDR3 nucleotides read TGTGCCAGCTCACTATTACAGGGGCGGGGGACTGAAGCTTTCTTT.

This clonotype was observed a few times. The V call is TRBV5-4, the J call TRBJ2-7; possible D gene TRBD2, 6 bases. This CDR3 is 12 amino acids long. Between the trimmed V and J ends, which lost 3 bases and 5 bases, there was a span of 9 bases. CDR1 SGHNT and CDR2 YYREEE come from the germline V gene (reference sequence). CDR3 loop: CASSSRRDEQYF. The DNA of the CDR3 is TGTGCCAGCAGCTCGCGGAGGGACGAGCAGTACTTC.

This clonotype came up a few times. J is TRBJ2-5 and V is TRBV5-6; D perhaps matches TRBD2 (5 bases). The CDR3 length is 15 residues. CDR1 is SGHDT and CDR2 is YYEEEE in the germline V gene. The V and J ends lost 4 bases and 1 base respectively, with 14 bases between them. CDR3 in DNA: TGTGCCAGCAGCCCTCGGCCCGGGGTCCAAGAGACCCAGTACTTC. This encodes CASSPRPGVQETQYF. Filled out from reference TRBV5-6 and TRBJ2-5, the complete variable domain reads DAGVTQSPTHLIKTRGQQVTLRCSPKSGHDTVSWYQQALGQGPQFIFQYYEEEERQRGNFPDRFSGHQFPNYSSELNVNALLLGDSALYLCASSPRPGVQETQYFGPGTRLLVL.

A note on this clonotype: Being one base from a much bigger clone, this may be a read error. Given the absence of the conserved phenylalanine or tryptophan at the CDR3 end, a read error is likely. This rearrangement joins TRBV6-2 or TRBV6-3 to TRBJ2-3; TRBD2 matches 12 bases. This CDR3 has 16 amino acids. The J segment lost 8 bases and the V segment lost 6 bases, leaving 12 bases of the junction unmatched. CDR1 is MNHEY and CDR2 is SVGEGT in the germline V gene. The CDR3 DNA is TGTGCCAGCAGGGCCTCCGGACTAGCGGGGAGGCCTACGCAGTATCTT. Residues: CASRASGLAGRPTQYL.

This clonotype was found many times. The chain joins TRBV7-8 to TRBJ2-7; 10 nucleotides align to TRBD1. J gave up 3 bases and V 7 bases, and 12 bases lay outside the gene matches. The CDR3 spans 16 residues. CDR1 and CDR2 from the germline V gene are SGHVS and FQNEAQ. DNA of the CDR3: TGTGCCAGCACCACTCTCGGGACAGGGGCCCTCTACGAGCAGTACTTC. Translation: CASTTLGTGALYEQYF.

The rearrangement links TRBV11-2 to TRBJ2-2, with D perhaps matching TRBD2 (5 bases). The CDR3 consists of 13 residues. Germline V gives CDR1 SGHAT, CDR2 FQNNGV. Between the trimmed V and J ends, which lost 5 bases and 7 bases, there was a span of 11 bases. The CDR3 nucleotides read TGTGCCAGCAGCCTAGGACTGATCGGGGAGCTGTTTTTT. This sequence encodes CASSLGLIGELFF.

This clonotype is medium-sized in the sample. This chain uses TRBV18 with TRBJ1-2; possible D gene TRBD1, 5 bases. In germline, CDR1 is KGHSH, CDR2 LQKENI. The CDR3 sequence is 14 residues long. V lost 3 bases and J 1 base, leaving 9 bases between the germline ends. CDR3 loop: CASSPDSINYGYTF. The CDR3, as DNA: TGTGCCAGCTCACCCGACAGTATTAACTATGGCTACACCTTC. Based on the CDR3 plus reference TRBV18 and TRBJ1-2, the full variable domain is NAGVMQNPRHLVRRRGQEARLRCSPMKGHSHVYWYRQLPEEGLKFMVYLQKENIIDESGMPKERFSAEFPKEGPSILRIQQVVRGDSAAYFCASSPDSINYGYTFGSGTRLTVV.

This rearrangement joins TRBV4-3 to TRBJ2-3; D assignment may be TRBD1 or TRBD2 (5 bases each). Germline loops: CDR1 LGHNA, CDR2 YSLEER. V lost 0 bases to trimming and J lost 0 bases, with 10 bases between them. This CDR3 spans 16 amino acids. The CDR3 coding sequence is TGCGCCAGCAGCCAAGATTGGGGACGTAGCACAGATACGCAGTATTTT. Translating it yields CASSQDWGRSTDTQYF.

This clonotype has only a few counts. This chain uses TRBV28 with TRBJ2-5; TRBD1 aligns across 11 bases. CDR1 MDHEN and CDR2 SYDVKM come from the germline V gene. V was clipped by 5 bases and J by 3 bases; unmatched bases: 5. This CDR3 is built from 15 residues. The CDR3 DNA follows: TGTGCCAGCAGTCTAGGGACAGGGGGGAAAGAGACCCAGTACTTC. The encoded protein is CASSLGTGGKETQYF.

The chain has TRBV19 and TRBJ1-4, with TRBD1 matching 7 bases. The CDR3 runs to 16 residues. The ends lost 5 bases at V and 0 bases at J; junction bases unmatched: 6. CDR1 is LNHDA and CDR2 is SQIVND in the germline V gene (reference sequence). CDR3: CASSLGDRPTNEKLFF. The CDR3 DNA reads as TGTGCCAGTAGTCTGGGGGACAGACCAACTAATGAAAAACTGTTTTTT.

This chain connects TRBV28 to TRBJ2-7; D not resolved. Trimming pared 6 bases from V and 5 bases from J, leaving 8 bases between. CDR1 and CDR2 (germline): MDHEN, SYDVKM. The CDR3 is 11 amino acids. This CDR3 is CASSRYDEQYF. The CDR3 DNA sequence: TGTGCCAGCAGCCGATACGACGAGCAGTACTTC.